The rows below give T cell receptor beta chains drawn from one sample of a study of OX40 agonist ivuxolimab in advanced cancers. Data came from immunoSEQ multiplex PCR; TCRdb stores just in-frame clones and leaves some out. The sample has over 30,000 clones, about nine tenths seen once. Sequences were derived from CD4+ or CD8+ T cells sorted from blood, sampled in a trial of the OX40 agonist ivuxolimab. The receptors originated from an adult with an advanced solid tumor such as melanoma, head and neck, liver or kidney cancer. Each CDR3 is given with its conserved first and last residue. Each record gives: V gene, J gene, D gene, clone size, CDR3 DNA, CDR3 protein. The D gene is left open where the match is weak. Size is omitted from some rows. Given values are once, few, many or a class for expanded clones.

v_gene: TRBV18
j_gene: TRBJ2-7
d_gene: .
abundance: .
CDR3nt: TGTGCCAGCTCACCACTTGACGACTCCTACGAGCAGTACTTC
CDR3aa: CASSPLDDSYEQYF

v_gene: TRBV2
j_gene: TRBJ1-1
d_gene: .
abundance: .
CDR3nt: TGTGCCAGCAGGAGGTCATTCAGTGGCACTGAAGCTTTCTTT
CDR3aa: CASRRSFSGTEAFF

v_gene: TRBV2
j_gene: TRBJ2-3
d_gene: .
abundance: .
CDR3nt: TGTGCCAGCAGTGAAAGGGTAGCGAGCACAGATACGCAGTATTTT
CDR3aa: CASSERVASTDTQYF

v_gene: TRBV6-1
j_gene: TRBJ1-1
d_gene: .
abundance: .
CDR3nt: TGTGCCAGCAGTGAAGTAGATGCGGACACTGAAGCTTTCTTT
CDR3aa: CASSEVDADTEAFF

v_gene: TRBV6-1
j_gene: TRBJ2-1
d_gene: .
abundance: .
CDR3nt: TGTGCCAGCAACATGGCTAGCTCCTACAATGAGCAGTTCTTC
CDR3aa: CASNMASSYNEQFF

v_gene: TRBV9
j_gene: TRBJ2-7
d_gene: TRBD1
abundance: .
CDR3nt: TGTGCCAGCAGCGCAGGGACAGCGTACGAGCAGTACTTC
CDR3aa: CASSAGTAYEQYF

v_gene: TRBV19
j_gene: TRBJ1-5
d_gene: TRBD1
abundance: few
CDR3nt: TGTGCCAGCCGACAGGGCGGACAGCCCCAGCATTTT
CDR3aa: CASRQGGQPQHF

v_gene: TRBV9
j_gene: TRBJ1-3
d_gene: .
abundance: .
CDR3nt: TGTGCCAGCAGCGTAGGGGAGGGACAAACCATATATTTT
CDR3aa: CASSVGEGQTIYF

v_gene: TRBV4-1
j_gene: TRBJ2-1
d_gene: TRBD2
abundance: once
CDR3nt: TGCGCCAGTAGCGGGAGATGGGATGAGCAGTTCTTC
CDR3aa: CASSGRWDEQFF

v_gene: TRBV5-1
j_gene: TRBJ1-3
d_gene: TRBD1
abundance: .
CDR3nt: TGCGCCAGCAGCTTGTATCTGGGACAGGGGTCCGCTGGAAACACCATATATTTT
CDR3aa: CASSLYLGQGSAGNTIYF

v_gene: TRBV2
j_gene: TRBJ2-1
d_gene: TRBD2
abundance: .
CDR3nt: TGTGCCAGCAAGACTAGCGGTGACAATGAGCAGTTCTTC
CDR3aa: CASKTSGDNEQFF

v_gene: TRBV19
j_gene: TRBJ2-2
d_gene: .
abundance: once
CDR3nt: TGTGCCAGTAGTCCCCTACGGTTCGCCGGGGAGCTGTTTTTT
CDR3aa: CASSPLRFAGELFF

v_gene: TRBV10-3
j_gene: TRBJ1-5
d_gene: .
abundance: .
CDR3nt: TGTGCCATCAGTACAGGAACCCATCAGCCCCAGCATTTT
CDR3aa: CAISTGTHQPQHF

v_gene: TRBV4-1
j_gene: TRBJ2-7
d_gene: TRBD1
abundance: .
CDR3nt: TGCGCCAGCAGCCGAGAAGACAGGGTCTACGAGCAGTACTTC
CDR3aa: CASSREDRVYEQYF

v_gene: TRBV2
j_gene: TRBJ1-6
d_gene: .
abundance: .
CDR3nt: TGTGCCAGCAGCTCAGGGGCTCAAGATAATTCACCCCTCCACTTT
CDR3aa: CASSSGAQDNSPLHF

v_gene: TRBV2
j_gene: TRBJ1-5
d_gene: TRBD1
abundance: .
CDR3nt: TGTGCCAGCAGTCTCGGGACAGGGGGCGGCAGCAATCAGCCCCAGCATTTT
CDR3aa: CASSLGTGGGSNQPQHF

v_gene: TRBV29-1
j_gene: TRBJ1-2
d_gene: .
abundance: few
CDR3nt: TGCAGCGTTGAGAGGGAATACGATGGCTACACCTTC
CDR3aa: CSVEREYDGYTF

v_gene: TRBV9
j_gene: TRBJ2-1
d_gene: .
abundance: .
CDR3nt: TGTGCCAGCAGCTACGGGGGGCTCTACAATGAGCAGTTCTTC
CDR3aa: CASSYGGLYNEQFF

v_gene: TRBV28
j_gene: TRBJ2-1
d_gene: .
abundance: .
CDR3nt: TGTGCCAGCAGCGCCGCGCGCCTCCTGGGCTATGAGCAGTTCTTC
CDR3aa: CASSAARLLGYEQFF

v_gene: TRBV30
j_gene: TRBJ1-5
d_gene: .
abundance: few
CDR3nt: TGTGCCTGGAGTGTGAGAGGGTCGGGTCAGCCCCAGCATTTT
CDR3aa: CAWSVRGSGQPQHF

v_gene: TRBV19
j_gene: TRBJ1-2
d_gene: .
abundance: .
CDR3nt: TGTGCCAGTAGTATCGGTTGGGGGTCGGGCTATGGCTACACCTTC
CDR3aa: CASSIGWGSGYGYTF

v_gene: TRBV18
j_gene: TRBJ2-5
d_gene: TRBD2
abundance: .
CDR3nt: TGTGCCAGCTCACCTAGGACTAGTCGGGGACTGGTGGAGACCCAGTACTTC
CDR3aa: CASSPRTSRGLVETQYF

v_gene: TRBV7-9
j_gene: TRBJ1-4
d_gene: .
abundance: .
CDR3nt: TGTGCCAGCAGCTTAGGCAGGGTTGCAACTAATGAAAAACTGTTTTTT
CDR3aa: CASSLGRVATNEKLFF

v_gene: TRBV9
j_gene: TRBJ2-7
d_gene: .
abundance: .
CDR3nt: TGTGCCAGCAGCGTAGCCCCGGGTCAGTCATACGAGCAGTACTTC
CDR3aa: CASSVAPGQSYEQYF

v_gene: TRBV5-4
j_gene: TRBJ1-4
d_gene: .
abundance: once
CDR3nt: TGTGCCAGCAGTTACAACGCCAATGAAAAACTGTTTTTT
CDR3aa: CASSYNANEKLFF

v_gene: TRBV5-1
j_gene: TRBJ2-5
d_gene: TRBD2
abundance: once
CDR3nt: TGCGCCAGCAGCTTGGACGGGGGGGCGTCCCAAGAGACCCAGTACTTC
CDR3aa: CASSLDGGASQETQYF

v_gene: TRBV2
j_gene: TRBJ2-1
d_gene: .
abundance: .
CDR3nt: TGTGCCAGCAGTCCCTCGGTTCATGAGCAGTTCTTC
CDR3aa: CASSPSVHEQFF

v_gene: TRBV19
j_gene: TRBJ1-1
d_gene: TRBD1
abundance: .
CDR3nt: TGTGCCAGCAAGGGGAGGACAGGGACATACGAGCGGGACACTGAAGCTTTCTTT
CDR3aa: CASKGRTGTYERDTEAFF

v_gene: TRBV13
j_gene: TRBJ2-3
d_gene: .
abundance: once
CDR3nt: TGTGCCAGCAGCTTAGGAGGGAGTCCCACAGATACGCAGTATTTT
CDR3aa: CASSLGGSPTDTQYF

v_gene: TRBV6-1
j_gene: TRBJ2-7
d_gene: .
abundance: once
CDR3nt: TGTGCCAGCAGTGATTCAACTAAACACCACCACGAGCAGTACTTC
CDR3aa: CASSDSTKHHHEQYF

v_gene: TRBV5-8
j_gene: TRBJ1-4
d_gene: .
abundance: .
CDR3nt: TGTGCCAGCAGCTTGAGACTAGATAATGAAAAACTGTTTTTT
CDR3aa: CASSLRLDNEKLFF

v_gene: TRBV7-9
j_gene: TRBJ1-1
d_gene: .
abundance: .
CDR3nt: TGTGCCAGCAGCTTAGAGGGCAGGATCGGCACTGAAGCTTTCTTT
CDR3aa: CASSLEGRIGTEAFF

v_gene: TRBV5-6
j_gene: TRBJ2-3
d_gene: .
abundance: .
CDR3nt: TGTGCCAGCAGCCCCGAGAACCGAGATACGCAGTATTTT
CDR3aa: CASSPENRDTQYF

v_gene: TRBV19
j_gene: TRBJ2-7
d_gene: TRBD1
abundance: few
CDR3nt: TGTGCCAGTAGTCCGTGGACAGGAGGACGCGAGCAGTACTTC
CDR3aa: CASSPWTGGREQYF

v_gene: TRBV5-5
j_gene: TRBJ2-5
d_gene: .
abundance: .
CDR3nt: TGTGCCAGCAGCTTGGGGACAATTCAAGAGACCCAGTACTTC
CDR3aa: CASSLGTIQETQYF

v_gene: TRBV6-6
j_gene: TRBJ2-5
d_gene: TRBD2
abundance: .
CDR3nt: TGTGCCAGCACCCCCGGACTAGTAGGGTACCAAGAGACCCAGTACTTC
CDR3aa: CASTPGLVGYQETQYF

v_gene: TRBV2
j_gene: TRBJ1-1
d_gene: .
abundance: .
CDR3nt: TGTGCCAGCAGTACCCAGAAGAACACTGAAGCTTTCTTT
CDR3aa: CASSTQKNTEAFF

v_gene: TRBV5-6
j_gene: TRBJ2-1
d_gene: .
abundance: .
CDR3nt: TGTGCCAGCAGCTTTTTGGGTCAGGGTCGAGAGCAGTTCTTC
CDR3aa: CASSFLGQGREQFF

v_gene: TRBV27
j_gene: TRBJ2-7
d_gene: TRBD2
abundance: once
CDR3nt: TGTGCCAGCAGTCCCGGGACTAGCGGGAGGAGCGAGCAGTACTTC
CDR3aa: CASSPGTSGRSEQYF